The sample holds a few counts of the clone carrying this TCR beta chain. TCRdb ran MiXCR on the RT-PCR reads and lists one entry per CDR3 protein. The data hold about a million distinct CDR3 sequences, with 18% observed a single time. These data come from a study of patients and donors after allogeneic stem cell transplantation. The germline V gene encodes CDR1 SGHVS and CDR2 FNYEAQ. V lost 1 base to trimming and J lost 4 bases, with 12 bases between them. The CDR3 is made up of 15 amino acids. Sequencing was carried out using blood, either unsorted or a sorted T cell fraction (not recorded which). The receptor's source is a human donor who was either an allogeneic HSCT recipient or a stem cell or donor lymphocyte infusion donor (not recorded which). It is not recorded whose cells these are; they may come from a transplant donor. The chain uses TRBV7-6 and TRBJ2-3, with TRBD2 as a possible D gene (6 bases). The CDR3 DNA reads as TGTGCCAGCAGCTTAGGTACTAGCTTATCAGATACGCAGTATTTT. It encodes CASSLGTSLSDTQYF. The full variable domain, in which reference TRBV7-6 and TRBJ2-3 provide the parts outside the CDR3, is GAGVSQSPRYKVTKRGQDVALRCDPISGHVSLYWYRQALGQGPEFLTYFNYEAQQDKSGLPNDRFSAERPEGSISTLTIQRTEQRDSAMYRCASSLGTSLSDTQYFGPGTRLTVL.